This TCR beta chain appears in the sequencing data of a study of technical replicates of blood from a handful of donors. With V trimmed by 4 bases and J by 8 bases, 2 bases remained unmatched. The CDR3 is made up of 13 amino acids. Germline V lookup: CDR1 SGHRS, CDR2 YFSETQ. Clones were sequenced by immunoSEQ multiplex PCR, and TCRdb holds only the in-frame ones, with some missing. The sample carries about 88,000 clones, 94% recorded once. V and J are TRBV5-1 and TRBJ2-1; 11 bases are shared with TRBD1. The source material was T cells isolated from PBMCs. This TCR was sampled from a human donor in good health. The CDR3, as DNA: TGCGCCAGCAGCGGGACAGGGGGTTATGAGCAGTTCTTC. As protein: CASSGTGGYEQFF.